This paragraph covers one T cell receptor (beta chain) sequence. The germline gives CDR1 SGHTA, CDR2 FQGTGA. The CDR3 loop spans 14 amino acids. The V gene lost 3 bases and the J gene lost 0 bases, with 9 bases spanning the gap. Assay used: immunoSEQ multiplex PCR; TCRdb lists only in-frame clones, some missing. The table lists over 2,000 clones, approximately 80% of them singletons. These data originate in a study of somatic mutations in cytotoxic T cells in rheumatoid arthritis. The chain has TRBV7-3 and TRBJ2-7; tentative D call: TRBD1 (6 bases). The source is a woman in her seventies with rheumatoid arthritis. The specimen sequenced was CD8+ T cells sorted from blood. The CDR3 protein is CASSLGASSYEQYF. In DNA, the CDR3 is TGTGCCAGCAGCTTGGGGGCCAGCTCCTACGAGCAGTACTTC. Variable domain in full (rest from reference TRBV7-3 and TRBJ2-7): GAGVSQTPSNKVTEKGKYVELRCDPISGHTALYWYRQSLGQGPEFLIYFQGTGAADDSGLPNDRFFAVRPEGSVSTLKIQRTERGDSAVYLCASSLGASSYEQYFGPGTRLTVT.